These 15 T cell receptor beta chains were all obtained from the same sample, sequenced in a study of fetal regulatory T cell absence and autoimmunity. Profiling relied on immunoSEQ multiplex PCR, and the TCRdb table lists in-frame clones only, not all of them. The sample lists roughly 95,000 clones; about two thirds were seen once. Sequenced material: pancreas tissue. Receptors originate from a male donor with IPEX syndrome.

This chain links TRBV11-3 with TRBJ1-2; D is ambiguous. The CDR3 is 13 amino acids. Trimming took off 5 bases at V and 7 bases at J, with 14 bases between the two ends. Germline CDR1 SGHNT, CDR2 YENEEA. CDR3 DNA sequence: TGTGCCAGCAGCCGAGACCCCTTTACTGGCTACACCTTC. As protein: CASSRDPFTGYTF.

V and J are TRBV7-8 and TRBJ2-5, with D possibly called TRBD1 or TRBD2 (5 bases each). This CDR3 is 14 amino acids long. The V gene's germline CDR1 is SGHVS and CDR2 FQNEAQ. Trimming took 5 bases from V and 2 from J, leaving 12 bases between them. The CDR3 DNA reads TGTGCCAGCAGCCCGGACTGGGGGCAAGAGACCCAGTACTTC. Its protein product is CASSPDWGQETQYF.

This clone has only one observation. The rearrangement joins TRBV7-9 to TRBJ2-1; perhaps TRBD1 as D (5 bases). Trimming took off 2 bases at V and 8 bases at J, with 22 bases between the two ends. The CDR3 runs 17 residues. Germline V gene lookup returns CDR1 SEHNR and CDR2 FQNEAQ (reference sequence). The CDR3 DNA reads TGTGCCAGCAGCTTAACATGGGGCGGTTCTCCGGGCGATGAGCAGTTCTTC. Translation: CASSLTWGGSPGDEQFF.

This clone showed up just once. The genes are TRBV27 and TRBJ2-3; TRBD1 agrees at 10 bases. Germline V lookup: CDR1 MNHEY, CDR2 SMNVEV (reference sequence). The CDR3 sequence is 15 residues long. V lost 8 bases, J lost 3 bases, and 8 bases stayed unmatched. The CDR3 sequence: CASSLGQGTTDTQYF. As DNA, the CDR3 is TGTGCCAGCTCCTTGGGACAGGGGACAACAGATACGCAGTATTTT.

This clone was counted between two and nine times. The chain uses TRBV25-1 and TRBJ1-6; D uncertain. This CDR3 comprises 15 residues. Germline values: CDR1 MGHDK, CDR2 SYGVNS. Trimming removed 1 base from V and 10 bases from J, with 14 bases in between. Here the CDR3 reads CASSESPGIGSPLHF. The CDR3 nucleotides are TGTGCCAGCAGTGAATCTCCCGGAATTGGATCACCCCTCCACTTT.

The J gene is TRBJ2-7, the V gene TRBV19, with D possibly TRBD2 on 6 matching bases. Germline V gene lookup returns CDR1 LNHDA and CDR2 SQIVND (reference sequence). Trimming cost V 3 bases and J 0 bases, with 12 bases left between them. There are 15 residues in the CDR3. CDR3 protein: CASSIQRRGSYEQYF. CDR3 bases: TGTGCCAGTAGTATTCAGCGGAGGGGCTCCTACGAGCAGTACTTC.

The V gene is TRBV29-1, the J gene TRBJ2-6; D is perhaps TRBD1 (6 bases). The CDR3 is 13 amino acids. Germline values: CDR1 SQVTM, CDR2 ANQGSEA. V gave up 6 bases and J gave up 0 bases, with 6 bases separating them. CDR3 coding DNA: TGCAGCGTGACAGGCTCTGGGGCCAACGTCCTGACTTTC. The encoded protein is CSVTGSGANVLTF.

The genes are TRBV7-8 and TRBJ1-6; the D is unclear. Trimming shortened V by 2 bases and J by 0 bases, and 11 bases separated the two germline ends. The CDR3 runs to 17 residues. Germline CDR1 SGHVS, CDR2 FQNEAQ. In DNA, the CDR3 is TGTGCCAGCAGCTTAATGGGCAGGAGCTCCTATAATTCACCCCTCCACTTT. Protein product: CASSLMGRSSYNSPLHF.

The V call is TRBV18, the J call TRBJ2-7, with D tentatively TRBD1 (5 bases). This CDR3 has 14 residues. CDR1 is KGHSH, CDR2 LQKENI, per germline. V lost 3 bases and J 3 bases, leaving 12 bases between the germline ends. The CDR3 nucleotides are TGTGCCAGCTCACCTTGGGCCAGGGACTACGAGCAGTACTTC. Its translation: CASSPWARDYEQYF.

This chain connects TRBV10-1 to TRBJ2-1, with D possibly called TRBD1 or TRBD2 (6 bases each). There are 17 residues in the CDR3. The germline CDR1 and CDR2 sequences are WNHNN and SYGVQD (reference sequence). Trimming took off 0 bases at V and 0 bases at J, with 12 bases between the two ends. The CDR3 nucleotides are TGCGCCAGCAGTGAGTCCCCGGGGGCGAGCTCCTACAATGAGCAGTTCTTC. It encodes CASSESPGASSYNEQFF.

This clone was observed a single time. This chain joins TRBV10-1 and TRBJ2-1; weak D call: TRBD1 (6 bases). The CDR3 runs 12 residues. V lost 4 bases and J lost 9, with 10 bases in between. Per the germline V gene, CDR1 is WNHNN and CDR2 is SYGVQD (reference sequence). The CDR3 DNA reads TGCGCCAGCAGTGGCCCACAGGGTGAGCAGTTCTTC. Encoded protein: CASSGPQGEQFF.

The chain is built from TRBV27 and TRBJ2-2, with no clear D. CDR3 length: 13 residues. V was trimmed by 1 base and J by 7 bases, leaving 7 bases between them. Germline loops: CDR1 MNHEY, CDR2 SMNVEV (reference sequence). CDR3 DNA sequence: TGTGCCAGCAGTTTATGGCCGATCGGGGAGCTGTTTTTT. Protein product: CASSLWPIGELFF.

The CDR3 coding sequence is TGTGCCAGCAGCTTAGAGCCGAGCTCTTACGAGCAGTACTTC. Amino acids: CASSLEPSSYEQYF. The rearrangement links TRBV5-6 to TRBJ2-7; D remains unclear. Trimming cost V 2 bases and J 4 bases, with 13 bases left between them. The CDR3 consists of 14 residues. The V gene's germline CDR1 is SGHDT and CDR2 YYEEEE.

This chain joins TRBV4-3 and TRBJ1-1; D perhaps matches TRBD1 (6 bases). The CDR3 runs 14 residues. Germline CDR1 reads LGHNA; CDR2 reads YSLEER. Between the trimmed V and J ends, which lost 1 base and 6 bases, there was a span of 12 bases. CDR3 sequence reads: CASSQVRGYPEAFF. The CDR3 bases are TGCGCCAGCAGCCAAGTCAGGGGATACCCTGAAGCTTTCTTT.

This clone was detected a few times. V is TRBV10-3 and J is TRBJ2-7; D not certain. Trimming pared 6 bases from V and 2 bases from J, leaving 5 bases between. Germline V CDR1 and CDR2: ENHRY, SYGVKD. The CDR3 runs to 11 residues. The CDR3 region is CAIRETYEQYF. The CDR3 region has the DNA TGTGCCATCAGGGAGACCTACGAGCAGTACTTC.